Sequencing of this T cell receptor (beta chain) was carried out in a study of T cell changes during pregnancy in multiple sclerosis. Trimming pared 4 bases from V and 0 bases from J, leaving 16 bases between. The CDR3 contains 17 residues. In germline, CDR1 is SGDLS, CDR2 YYNGEE. Produced via immunoSEQ multiplex PCR; TCRdb's table is partial and in-frame only. The sample lists around 100,000 clones; 91% were seen once. The rearrangement joins TRBV9 to TRBJ2-2; D is unclear. The receptor comes from a female donor with multiple sclerosis, enrolled in a pregnancy study. The sequenced sample was peripheral blood, obtained in the second trimester of pregnancy. The CDR3 here is CASSLPRVRSNTGELFF. For the CDR3, the DNA is TGTGCCAGCAGCCTCCCCCGCGTACGATCGAACACCGGGGAGCTGTTTTTT.